These 29 T cell receptor beta chains share one sample of origin, sequenced in a study of regulatory T cells in long-lasting Graves disease. The authors built TCR beta libraries using iRepertoire HTBI primers and Arm-PCR of CDR3 regions. Each CDR3 protein gets one entry after TCRdb re-called the multiplex PCR reads with MiXCR. The data contain over 500,000 distinct CDR3 sequences, roughly 15% of them singletons. The time point is: newly diagnosed GD, antithyroid drugs for less than 3 months. Isolated PBMC RNA provided the starting material for the TCR library. These data are also associated with another study on T cells in Graves' hyperthyroidism and ophthalmopathy.

Sequencing used peripheral blood mononuclear cells (PBMCs), obtained at new diagnosis, from a patient treated with antithyroid drugs. These receptors were collected from a woman aged 25 to 39 with Graves disease.

The chain recombines TRBV6-4 with TRBJ2-3; 8 nucleotides align to TRBD2. This CDR3 region has 15 residues. V lost 0 bases to trimming and J lost 4 bases; unmatched junction nucleotides: 3. Germline V gene data show CDR1 as MRHNA and CDR2 as SNTAGT. The CDR3 region has the DNA TGTGCCAGCAGTGACTCGACGGGAGGGCCAGATACGCAGTATTTT. This sequence encodes CASSDSTGGPDTQYF.

This clonotype has a count of ten or more. The rearrangement joins TRBV7-2 to TRBJ2-5, with 8 bases identical to TRBD1. V was clipped by 5 bases and J by 4 bases; unmatched bases: 3. Germline V lookup: CDR1 SGHTA, CDR2 FQGNSA. This CDR3 is built from 13 residues. The CDR3 bases are TGTGCCAGCAGCCGAGACAGGGGAGAGACCCAGTACTTC. Encoded protein: CASSRDRGETQYF.

A few counts support this clonotype. The rearrangement uses TRBV20-1 and TRBJ2-7; a possible D gene is TRBD1 (6 bases). With 1 base removed from V and 9 bases from J, the gap between germline ends came to 10 bases. The CDR3 totals 11 residues. Germline assignment: CDR1 DFQATT and CDR2 SNEGSKA (reference sequence). The CDR3 here is CSARVQQGQYF. The CDR3 DNA is TGCAGTGCTAGAGTACAACAGGGGCAGTACTTC.

This clonotype appeared many times. This sequence joins TRBV20-1 and TRBJ1-1; D is unresolved. The CDR3 is made up of 12 amino acids. Germline loops: CDR1 DFQATT, CDR2 SNEGSKA (reference sequence). The V end lost 1 base, the J end lost 1 base, and 4 bases lay between the germline ends. CDR3 in amino acids: CSARAGNTEAFF. CDR3 coding DNA: TGCAGTGCTAGAGCGGGGAACACTGAAGCTTTCTTT.

This clonotype was recorded many times. J is TRBJ2-5 and V is TRBV5-1, with TRBD1 as a possible D gene (5 bases). The CDR3 extends over 16 amino acids. The V and J ends lost 1 base and 1 base respectively, with 14 bases between them. Germline V gene data show CDR1 as SGHRS and CDR2 as YFSETQ. The CDR3 spells CASSLLGASTQETQYF. The CDR3 DNA reads as TGCGCCAGCAGCTTGTTAGGGGCGTCCACCCAAGAGACCCAGTACTTC.

This clonotype was seen a handful of times. The CDR3 carries no conserved terminal phenylalanine or tryptophan, so it likely arises from a read error. The chain has TRBV30 and TRBJ1-1, with D perhaps TRBD1 (6 bases). Germline V gene sequence: CDR1 GTSNPN, CDR2 SVGIG (reference sequence). The V end was cut by 0 bases, the J end by 5 bases, with 16 bases between. The CDR3 is made up of 15 amino acids. CDR3 residues: CAWSVREGGWTEAFL. CDR3 nucleotides: TGTGCCTGGAGTGTACGGGAGGGGGGCTGGACTGAAGCTTTCCTT.

This clonotype was seen only once. A much larger clonotype is one base distant, so this may be a read error. The CDR3 DNA is TGTGCCAGCAAGCCAGGGGCGGGGGAGACCCAGTGCTTC. Its protein is CASKPGAGETQCF. This rearrangement joins TRBV2 to TRBJ2-5; TRBD2 might be the D (7 bases). The germline V gene has CDR1 SNHLY and CDR2 FYNNEI. The CDR3 runs to 13 residues.

The V gene is TRBV5-6, the J gene TRBJ1-2; a possible D gene is TRBD1 (5 bases). This CDR3 region has 13 residues. Germline V gene sequence: CDR1 SGHDT, CDR2 YYEEEE. Trimming pared 3 bases from V and 7 bases from J, leaving 13 bases between. The CDR3 DNA follows: TGTGCCAGCAGCTACCAGGGTTCTCGTGGCTACACCTTC. This sequence encodes CASSYQGSRGYTF.

This clonotype was seen only a few times. V gene TRBV2 combines with J gene TRBJ2-2, with TRBD2 matching over 8 bases. This CDR3 is 14 amino acids long. Unmatched junction bases numbered 4, after V lost 1 base and J lost 9 bases. Germline V CDR1 and CDR2: SNHLY, FYNNEI. The CDR3 spells CASSEVLAGRELFF. The CDR3, as DNA: TGTGCCAGCAGTGAAGTTTTAGCGGGACGGGAGCTGTTTTTT.

The CDR3 bases are TGTGCCACCAGTGAATTCCCGGGGGCGCTGAAAAATGAGCAGTTCTTC. Translating it yields CATSEFPGALKNEQFF. This chain joins TRBV24-1 and TRBJ2-1; tentatively, D is TRBD1 or TRBD2 (6 bases each). Germline V gene lookup returns CDR1 KGHDR and CDR2 SFDVKD. V lost 4 bases to trimming and J lost 7 bases, with 19 bases between them. The CDR3 is 16 residues long.

This chain joins TRBV5-1 and TRBJ2-6, with unresolved D. CDR1 and CDR2 (germline): SGHRS, YFSETQ. The CDR3 is 16 amino acids. V dropped 4 bases and J dropped 0 bases, with 11 bases sitting between them. CDR3 residues: CASSRDQASGANVLTF. CDR3 in DNA: TGCGCCAGCAGCCGTGACCAGGCCTCTGGGGCCAACGTCCTGACTTTC.

This chain links TRBV10-3 with TRBJ2-1, with TRBD2 matching 10 bases. Germline CDR1 and CDR2: ENHRY and SYGVKD. Germline trimming cut 5 bases from V and 4 bases from J; bases unmatched to any gene: 5. The length of the CDR3 is 15 residues. CDR3 residues: CAISSGLAEYNEQFF. The CDR3 DNA is TGTGCCATCAGTTCTGGACTAGCGGAGTACAATGAGCAGTTCTTC.

The table lists this clonotype with a few counts. The rearrangement uses TRBV28 and TRBJ2-7; D unclear. The ends were cut back, 6 bases at V and 4 bases at J, with 16 bases in the middle. Germline CDR1 is MDHEN and CDR2 is SYDVKM. This CDR3 spans 14 amino acids. The CDR3 DNA reads TGTGCCAGCAGCCTCCCCGTGCCCCAGTACGAGCAGTACTTC. Translation: CASSLPVPQYEQYF.

In this sample, this clonotype turned up many times. This chain links TRBV7-2 with TRBJ1-5, with a weak D call TRBD1 (6 bases). CDR3 length: 16 amino acids. Trimming took off 5 bases at V and 4 bases at J, with 18 bases between the two ends. Germline CDR1 is SGHTA and CDR2 is FQGNSA. In DNA form, the CDR3 reads TGTGCCAGCAGCCCTTTTGGGGGGCTCTATAATCAGCCCCAGCATTTT. Translation gives CASSPFGGLYNQPQHF.

This clonotype was counted a few times. The chain employs TRBV12-3 or TRBV12-4 and TRBJ2-1; 7 nucleotides agree with TRBD1. Germline trimming cut 2 bases from V and 7 bases from J; bases unmatched to any gene: 11. The CDR3 is made up of 16 amino acids. CDR3 nucleotide sequence: TGTGCCAGCAGTTTAACTGGTGACAGGGAATCGAATGAGCAGTTCTTC. Residues: CASSLTGDRESNEQFF.

In its sample, this clonotype was seen a few times. The chain recombines TRBV30 with TRBJ2-4; no reliable D call. The CDR3 covers 15 residues. The germline V gene encodes CDR1 GTSNPN and CDR2 SVGIG (reference sequence). Between the trimmed V and J ends, which lost 0 bases and 1 base, there was a span of 10 bases. CDR3 protein: CAWSVTATAKNIQYF. The CDR3 bases are TGTGCCTGGAGTGTAACAGCGACGGCCAAAAACATTCAGTACTTC.

This clonotype was detected only a few times. V usage is TRBV11-3 and J usage is TRBJ2-3; 13 bases align to TRBD2. The V segment lost 4 bases and the J segment 2 bases; nucleotides outside the gene matches: 15. CDR3 length: 20 amino acids. Germline lookup yields CDR1 SGHNT and CDR2 YENEEA. CDR3 bases: TGTGCCAGCAGCTCCCACTCAGGACTAGCGGGAGCGAGGTCCACAGATACGCAGTATTTT. Its translation is CASSSHSGLAGARSTDTQYF. Based on the CDR3 plus reference TRBV11-3 and TRBJ2-3, the full variable domain is EAGVVQSPRYKIIEKKQPVAFWCNPISGHNTLYWYLQNLGQGPELLIRYENEEAVDDSQLPKDRFSAERLKGVDSTLKIQPAELGDSAVYLCASSSHSGLAGARSTDTQYFGPGTRLTVL.

With regard to this clonotype: Just one base apart from a much larger clone, this may be a read error. The chain recombines TRBV12-3 or TRBV12-4 with TRBJ1-6; maybe TRBD1 (5 bases). The length of the CDR3 is 14 residues. In nucleotides, the CDR3 is TGTGCCAGCATAGACAGCTCCTATAATTCACACCTCCACTTT. Its translation: CASIDSSYNSHLHF.

The gene calls are TRBV11-2 and TRBJ2-7, with TRBD2 matching 7 bases. CDR3 size: 15 residues. Per the germline V gene, CDR1 is SGHAT and CDR2 is FQNNGV. V lost 1 base, J lost 3 bases, and 6 bases stayed unmatched. In DNA, the CDR3 is TGTGCCAGCAGCTTAGGACTAGCCTCCGTCTACGAGCAGTACTTC. As protein: CASSLGLASVYEQYF.

This clonotype has more than one count but fewer than ten. The chain is built from TRBV24-1 and TRBJ2-3, with 9 bases aligning to TRBD1. The CDR3 sequence is 16 residues long. V dropped 3 bases and J dropped 0; count of bases not matched to a gene: 3. Germline V lookup: CDR1 KGHDR, CDR2 SFDVKD. The DNA of the CDR3 is TGTGCCACCAGTGATGGGACAGGGCCAAGCACAGATACGCAGTATTTT. Its protein is CATSDGTGPSTDTQYF.

The sample holds many counts of this clonotype. CDR3 region: CASSLASVHIAKNIQYF. The CDR3 DNA is TGTGCCAGCAGTTTAGCCTCGGTTCACATAGCCAAAAACATTCAGTACTTC. This chain links TRBV12-3 or TRBV12-4 with TRBJ2-4; D ambiguous. Trimming shortened V by 0 bases and J by 0 bases, and 12 bases separated the two germline ends. This CDR3 contains 17 residues.

This clonotype has a count of ten or more. The V gene is TRBV29-1, the J gene TRBJ1-4; D is perhaps TRBD1 (5 bases). Germline V CDR1 and CDR2: SQVTM, ANQGSEA. Trimming stripped 5 bases from V and 5 bases from J, with 12 bases between. CDR3 size: 13 residues. In nucleotides, the CDR3 is TGCAGCGTTCGGGGGGGACCCAATGAAAAACTGTTTTTT. Its translation: CSVRGGPNEKLFF.

The chain uses TRBV6-5 and TRBJ1-2; D uncertain. V was shortened by 4 bases and J by 4 bases, with 10 bases between the two germline ends. The CDR3 length is 13 residues. CDR1 is MNHEY and CDR2 is SVGAGI in the germline V gene. The CDR3: CASSFPERYGYTF. The CDR3 nucleotides read TGTGCCAGCAGTTTCCCGGAACGCTATGGCTACACCTTC.

This clonotype was counted at least ten times. The V and J genes are TRBV27 and TRBJ1-3; TRBD1 matches at 8 bases. The CDR3 is made up of 17 amino acids. V lost 0 bases to trimming and J lost 8 bases; unmatched junction nucleotides: 12. Germline V gene lookup returns CDR1 MNHEY and CDR2 SMNVEV (reference sequence). CDR3 sequence: CASSLSGQGAILHTIYF. CDR3 DNA sequence: TGTGCCAGCAGTTTATCGGGCCAGGGGGCGATCCTTCACACCATATATTTT.

This clonotype was detected a few times. CDR3 in amino acids: CASREKETGNTIYF. DNA of the CDR3: TGTGCCAGCAGAGAAAAAGAAACGGGAAACACCATATATTTT. The V and J genes are TRBV6-1 and TRBJ1-3; D is ambiguous. Germline V gene data show CDR1 as MNHNS and CDR2 as SASEGT. This CDR3 spans 14 amino acids. Trimming left V 6 bases short and J 4 bases short, with 13 bases between.

This clonotype was observed a few times. The chain has TRBV6-2 or TRBV6-3 and TRBJ2-3, with D unresolved. Per germline, CDR1 MNHEY and CDR2 SVGEGT. V shed 4 bases and J shed 0 bases, with 5 bases lying between them. The CDR3 runs to 13 residues. CDR3 DNA: TGTGCCAGCAGTTGGGTGAGCACAGATACGCAGTATTTT. Its protein product is CASSWVSTDTQYF.

The chain employs TRBV28 and TRBJ2-5; TRBD1 matches at 9 bases. In germline, CDR1 is MDHEN, CDR2 SYDVKM. The CDR3 contains 13 residues. Trimming removed 6 bases from V and 6 bases from J; junction bases left unmatched: 5. The DNA of the CDR3 is TGTGCCAGCAGGCCCGGGACAGGGCAGACCCAGTACTTC. Translation: CASRPGTGQTQYF.

This clonotype was seen repeatedly, ten times or more. The chain combines TRBV28 with TRBJ2-1; a weak D match, TRBD2 (6 bases). CDR3 length equals 16 residues. Germline V gives CDR1 MDHEN, CDR2 SYDVKM. Trimming took 2 bases from V and 5 from J, leaving 16 bases between them. CDR3 in amino acids: CASSLPAPRENNEQFF. The DNA of the CDR3 is TGTGCCAGCAGTTTACCCGCCCCCCGGGAGAACAATGAGCAGTTCTTC.

This clonotype has ten or more counts. The chain combines TRBV24-1 with TRBJ2-3; a possible D gene is TRBD1 (5 bases). Deletions cut 6 bases from V and 3 bases from J, with 9 bases between. The CDR3 is 13 amino acids. The germline CDR1 and CDR2 sequences are KGHDR and SFDVKD. The CDR3, as DNA: TGTGCCACCAGTTTGGCAGGGACAGATACGCAGTATTTT. Translated, it gives CATSLAGTDTQYF.